This TCR beta chain was found in a study of shared T cell receptors in the human thymus. The protocol was immunoSEQ multiplex PCR, while the TCRdb copy is restricted to in-frame clones and leaves out a portion. The sample consists of hundreds of thousands of clones, approximately 88% of them appearing once. A further study also used this sample, focusing on human thymus T cells. Turning to that study: Healthy Finnish infants undergoing corrective surgery for congenital heart defects were used as donors. Corrective heart surgery yielded resections, and these provided the thymus tissue.

The sequence came from a boy under two years old with a congenital heart defect. The sample taken for sequencing was thymocytes.

CDR3 amino acids: CSEPDRDTEAFF. CDR3 nucleotide sequence: TGCAGCGAACCGGACAGGGACACTGAAGCTTTCTTT. This rearrangement joins TRBV29-1 to TRBJ1-1, with 8 positions matching TRBD1. CDR1 is SQVTM and CDR2 is ANQGSEA in the germline V gene. The CDR3 is 12 amino acids. Losses at the gene ends were 7 bases for V and 3 bases for J; bases not matched to a gene: 4.